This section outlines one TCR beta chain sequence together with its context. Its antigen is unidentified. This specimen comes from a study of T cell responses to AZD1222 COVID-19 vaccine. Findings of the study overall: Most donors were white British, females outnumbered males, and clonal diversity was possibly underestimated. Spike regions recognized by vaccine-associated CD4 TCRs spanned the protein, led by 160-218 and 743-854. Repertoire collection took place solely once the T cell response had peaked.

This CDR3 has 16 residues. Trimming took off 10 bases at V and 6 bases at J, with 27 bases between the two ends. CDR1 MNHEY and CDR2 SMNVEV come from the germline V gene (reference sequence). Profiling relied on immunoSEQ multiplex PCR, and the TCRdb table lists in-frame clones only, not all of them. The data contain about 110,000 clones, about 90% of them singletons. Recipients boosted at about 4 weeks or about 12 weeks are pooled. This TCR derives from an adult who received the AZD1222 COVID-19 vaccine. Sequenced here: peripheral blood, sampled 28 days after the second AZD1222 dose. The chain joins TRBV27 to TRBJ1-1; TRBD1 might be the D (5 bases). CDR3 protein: CATRLYGGTMLAEAFF. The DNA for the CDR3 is TGTGCCACCCGTTTGTATGGCGGGACGATGTTAGCTGAAGCTTTCTTT.